A selection of T cell receptor beta chains follows, all from one sample in a study of lymphopenia after photon versus proton radiotherapy. The method was immunoSEQ multiplex PCR; TCRdb's version includes in-frame clones alone and lacks a portion of them. The sample contains 25,000 to 35,000 clones, 90% of which appear only once. The sequencing used peripheral blood, collected from a patient treated with photon-based radiotherapy. These receptors all come from a woman aged 50 to 65 with pancreatic cancer. CDR3s include the opening cysteine and the closing phenylalanine or tryptophan.

TRBJ2-5 | TRBV5-4 | CASSPRDPRETQYF
TRBJ1-2 | TRBV5-6 | CASSLGPGYTF
TRBJ1-1 | TRBV5-4 | CATEGNTEAFF
TRBJ2-7 | TRBV30 | CAWSVGLGTGEQYF
TRBJ1-2 | TRBV5-1 | CASSLTDRDTDYGYTF
TRBJ2-7 | TRBV30 | CAAELAGVNEQYF
TRBJ2-3 | TRBV5-1 | CASSPTSFTDTQYF
TRBJ1-4 | TRBV29-1 | CSVEDGAGGGRKLFF
TRBJ2-7 | TRBV28 | CASSPPEEQPRWHEQYF
TRBJ2-1 | TRBV18 | CASSPLTRNNEQFF
TRBJ1-3 | TRBV5-1 | CASSSEGQGRGSGNTIYF
TRBJ2-1 | TRBV11-2 | CASSRQPRGFSYNEQFF
TRBJ2-5 | TRBV14 | CASWLADQETQYF
TRBJ2-1 | TRBV9 | CASSVTGTSHNEQFF
TRBJ2-2 | TRBV25-1 | CASSDANTGELFF
TRBJ2-2 | TRBV15 | CATEGTGYTGELFF
TRBJ1-2 | TRBV19 | CASSIDGTFYGYTF
TRBJ2-1 | TRBV10-2 | CASSEVTSGINEQFF
TRBJ2-1 | TRBV11-3 | CASSPGERLGHNEQFF
TRBJ2-1 | TRBV5-1 | CASSLVTSGPYNEQFF
TRBJ1-5 | TRBV7-8 | CASSLMGRVNQPQHF
TRBJ1-4 | TRBV6-5 | CASSSREGGEKLFF
TRBJ1-1 | TRBV10-2 | CASSESRRGGNTEAFF
TRBJ2-5 | TRBV7-9 | CASNPQGTTETQYF
TRBJ1-4 | TRBV5-1 | CASREWREGEKLFF
TRBJ1-1 | TRBV27 | CASSLSVMTGYGIGAFF
TRBJ1-6 | TRBV7-6 | CASSWTENSPLHF
TRBJ1-5 | TRBV4-3 | CASSPDQTGGASQHF
TRBJ1-3 | TRBV7-8 | CASSLGFSDVGNTIYF
TRBJ2-1 | TRBV5-4 | CASSLQGPRNEQFF
TRBJ1-1 | TRBV5-4 | CASSPGGWDTEAFF
TRBJ1-5 | TRBV2 | CASSELDRGNQPQHF
TRBJ1-3 | TRBV7-8 | CASSFRTGGNTIYF
TRBJ1-4 | TRBV6-1 | CASKRDNNEKLFF
TRBJ2-6 | TRBV4-3 | CASSRDRSGANVLTF
TRBJ2-1 | TRBV7-2 | CASSHIKGVANEQFF
TRBJ2-3 | TRBV5-1 | CASKNRAGAGSDTQYF
TRBJ2-1 | TRBV20-1 | CSAPQGNEQFF
TRBJ2-1 | TRBV27 | CASSAGLAGGPGNEQFF
TRBJ1-2 | TRBV28 | CASSLSWGDGYTF
TRBJ2-1 | TRBV7-2 | CASSFRDSYNEQFF
TRBJ2-5 | TRBV18 | CASSGQRLETQYF
TRBJ2-2 | TRBV11-1 | CASRRREGVTGELFF
TRBJ1-5 | TRBV7-2 | CASSSPTGFGNQPQHF
TRBJ2-7 | TRBV9 | CASSPSGPGVSYEQYF
TRBJ2-1 | TRBV7-8 | CASSLAQMGLAGYNEQFF
TRBJ1-5 | TRBV7-2 | CASSAGTVSNQPQHF
TRBJ1-4 | TRBV25-1 | CASSAGGVINEKLFF
TRBJ1-1 | TRBV19 | CASTHGGNTEAFF